Each of the 2 T cell receptor beta chains below was sequenced from the same sample in a study of cytomegalovirus exposure and HLA in healthy donors. With 60 Vbeta and 13 Jbeta primers, the PCR was carried out. The repertoire was sequenced with immunoSEQ multiplex PCR; TCRdb's copy has only in-frame clones and lacks some. This sample's clone table lists 70,000 to 100,000 clones. The source material was PBMCs. These receptors all stem from a girl between 10 and 17 years old in good health and CMV-seropositive.

The chain has TRBV5-6 and TRBJ1-1; D is perhaps TRBD1 (6 bases). CDR1 is SGHDT and CDR2 is YYEEEE in the germline V gene. The CDR3 contains 11 residues. Between the trimmed V and J ends, which lost 7 bases and 12 bases, there was a span of 16 bases. Written as DNA, the CDR3 is TGTGCCAGCTCCACCGCAGGGGACACTTTCTTT. Translation: CASSTAGDTFF.

The V and J genes are TRBV30 and TRBJ1-5, with no clear D. CDR1 and CDR2 (germline): GTSNPN, SVGIG (reference sequence). V was cut by 1 base and J by 6 bases, with 13 bases left in between. The CDR3 consists of 14 residues. Written as DNA, the CDR3 is TGTGCCTGGAGTGCTGACAAGCTTTCTCAGCCCCAGCATTTT. Translation gives CAWSADKLSQPQHF.